This T cell receptor (beta chain) originates from a study of CD8 T cells in Susac syndrome. The CDR3 covers 12 residues. Trimming removed 3 bases from V and 8 bases from J, with 10 bases in between. RNA, at roughly 0.5 to 1 ug, was reverse transcribed with random hexamers. TCRdb reprocessed the immunoSEQ multiplex PCR reads via MiXCR and lists one record per CDR3 protein. The sample has more than 70,000 distinct CDR3 sequences, over 80% seen once. The genes are TRBV12-3 or TRBV12-4 and TRBJ1-1; D is unresolved. The receptor was derived from a human donor in good health. Sequenced: CD8+ T cells from PBMCs. The CDR3 DNA is TGTGCCAGCAGTTTTGTGGCGCCAGAAGCTTTCTTT. Translated: CASSFVAPEAFF.